Presented here are 22 T cell receptor beta chains from one specimen sequenced in a study of Tregs in tolerant kidney transplant recipients. Profiled with immunoSEQ multiplex PCR; TCRdb holds only in-frame clones, not every one. The sample lists some 110,000 clones, 85% to 95% occurring once. Sequenced input: CD4+ T cells from blood. The receptors stem from a human donor in good health.

The chain has TRBV12-2 and TRBJ1-2. TRBV12-2 is shown as a pseudogene. The CDR3 has 14 residues. CDR3 amino acids: CASRLRRGNYGYTF. For the CDR3, the DNA is TGTGCAAGTCGCTTAAGGCGGGGGAACTATGGCTACACCTTC.

This chain joins TRBV29-1 and TRBJ1-2; TRBD1 matches at 7 bases. Germline CDR1 and CDR2: SQVTM and ANQGSEA. The junction had 6 bases not matched to a gene; V was cut back by 6 bases and J by 2 bases. The CDR3 consists of 13 residues. For the CDR3, the DNA is TGCAGCGTAAGACAGGGTGTGAACTATGGCTACACCTTC. It codes for CSVRQGVNYGYTF.

This CDR3 reads CASSLVRDYRFTGELFF. CDR3 DNA sequence: TGTGCCAGCAGCTTAGTCAGGGACTATAGGTTCACCGGGGAGCTGTTTTTT. V and J are TRBV7-9 and TRBJ2-2, with 7 bases fitting TRBD2. The junction had 9 bases not matched to a gene; V was cut back by 1 base and J by 4 bases. CDR1 and CDR2 from the germline V gene are SEHNR and FQNEAQ (reference sequence). This CDR3 spans 17 amino acids. Combining the CDR3 with reference TRBV7-9 and TRBJ2-2 gives the whole variable domain DTGVSQNPRHKITKRGQNVTFRCDPISEHNRLYWYRQTLGQGPEFLTYFQNEAQLEKSRLLSDRFSAERPKGSFSTLEIQRTEQGDSAMYLCASSLVRDYRFTGELFFGEGSRLTVL.

This chain joins TRBV7-2 and TRBJ2-3; TRBD2 is a possible D gene (5 bases). The V and J ends lost 1 base and 4 bases respectively, with 9 bases between them. The CDR3 runs to 14 residues. Germline V CDR1 and CDR2: SGHTA, FQGNSA. CDR3 DNA: TGTGCCAGCAGCTTAGGGGTAGCGTCAGATACGCAGTATTTT. This codes for CASSLGVASDTQYF.

The rearrangement uses TRBV4-1 and TRBJ2-3, with TRBD1 matching 7 bases. CDR1 and CDR2 (germline): MGHRA, YSYEKL. The CDR3 is 18 residues long. Unmatched junction bases numbered 15, after V lost 4 bases and J lost 2 bases. The CDR3 sequence is CASSRAPGQEGLTDTQYF. The CDR3 coding sequence is TGCGCCAGCAGCCGAGCTCCCGGACAGGAAGGTCTCACAGATACGCAGTATTTT.

This chain connects TRBV10-3 to TRBJ2-4; D not resolved. The CDR3 runs 18 residues. CDR1 ENHRY and CDR2 SYGVKD come from the germline V gene. V shed 0 bases and J shed 3 bases, with 18 bases lying between them. CDR3 nucleotides: TGTGCCATCAGTGAGTCGTCCACCGCGACCCACGACAAAAACATTCAGTACTTC. Its translation is CAISESSTATHDKNIQYF.

This clone was counted once. The V call is TRBV10-2, the J call TRBJ1-4, with TRBD1 identical over 8 bases. From germline, CDR1 is WSHSY and CDR2 SAAADI. The CDR3 is made up of 14 amino acids. After removal of 5 bases from V and 8 bases from J, the junction contained 7 bases not matched to a gene. For the CDR3, the DNA is TGCGCCAGCAGTAACAGGGGGTTGGGGGAAAAACTGTTTTTT. Amino acid sequence: CASSNRGLGEKLFF.

The count of this clone is one. Other DNA sequences in the sample encode the same CDR3. The chain has TRBV6-1 and TRBJ1-5; 8 bases are a match to TRBD1. Trimming took 0 bases from V and 4 from J; bases not matched to a gene: 5. From germline, CDR1 is MNHNS and CDR2 SASEGT. The CDR3 loop spans 16 amino acids. CDR3 sequence reads: CASSEARRTGNQPQHF. The CDR3 DNA follows: TGTGCCAGCAGTGAAGCTCGACGGACAGGGAATCAGCCCCAGCATTTT.

This clone was seen a handful of times. This specimen includes other DNA sequences encoding the same CDR3. The genes are TRBV29-1 and TRBJ2-3, with unresolved D. CDR3 length equals 13 residues. Trimming removed 4 bases at V and 2 bases at J, with 10 bases between. CDR1 and CDR2 from the germline V gene are SQVTM and ANQGSEA. In DNA form, the CDR3 reads TGCAGCGTTGTCGGCGGAGCCACAGATACGCAGTATTTT. Translation: CSVVGGATDTQYF.

This sequence joins TRBV25-1 and TRBJ2-3, with 8 bases lining up with TRBD1. V lost 6 bases, J lost 1 base, and 6 bases stayed unmatched. Germline CDR1 reads MGHDK; CDR2 reads SYGVNS. The CDR3 covers 15 residues. For the CDR3, the DNA is TGTGCCAGCAGCTACGGGACAGGCCGCACAGATACGCAGTATTTT. This encodes CASSYGTGRTDTQYF.

The rearrangement uses TRBV27 and TRBJ2-3, with a weak D call TRBD1 (5 bases). CDR3 length equals 15 residues. Germline V gene lookup returns CDR1 MNHEY and CDR2 SMNVEV (reference sequence). The V end was cut by 6 bases, the J end by 0 bases, with 13 bases between. The CDR3 DNA reads TGTGCCAGCAGACCAAGACAGAAGAGCACAGATACGCAGTATTTT. It translates to CASRPRQKSTDTQYF.

Of note for this clone: Additional DNA sequences in this sample encode the identical CDR3. The chain combines TRBV6-5 with TRBJ1-2, with D hard to call. There are 12 residues in the CDR3. Trimming stripped 2 bases from V and 5 bases from J, with 6 bases between. Germline V gene sequence: CDR1 MNHEY, CDR2 SVGAGI. The DNA of the CDR3 is TGTGCCAGCAGTTACAAAGGGTATGGCTACACCTTC. Protein: CASSYKGYGYTF.

V gene TRBV29-1 combines with J gene TRBJ1-3; D perhaps matches TRBD1 (5 bases). Between the trimmed V and J ends, which lost 5 bases and 3 bases, there was a span of 8 bases. The germline gives CDR1 SQVTM, CDR2 ANQGSEA. This CDR3 region has 12 residues. CDR3: CSVWGDGNTIYF. As DNA, the CDR3 is TGCAGCGTTTGGGGGGATGGAAACACCATATATTTT.

CDR3 region: CASSSGMRTDTQYF. The CDR3 DNA reads TGTGCCAGCAGCTCCGGGATGCGCACAGATACGCAGTATTTT. The V gene is TRBV5-8, the J gene TRBJ2-3, with D perhaps TRBD2 (5 bases). Germline V lookup: CDR1 SGHTS, CDR2 YDEGEE. The V end was cut by 3 bases, the J end by 1 base, with 9 bases between. CDR3 size: 14 residues.

Only a few counts were recorded for this clone. V gene TRBV9 combines with J gene TRBJ1-1; 10 bases map to TRBD1. With 9 bases clipped from V and 10 bases from J, the junction kept 12 bases outside the gene matches. The CDR3 loop spans 13 amino acids. The V gene's germline CDR1 is SGDLS and CDR2 YYNGEE. DNA for the CDR3: TGTGCCAACCTATGGGACAGGGGATATTCAGCTTTCTTT. It is translated as CANLWDRGYSAFF.

The sample holds one count of this clone. The CDR3 sequence: CSERTSAQETQYF. CDR3 coding DNA: TGCAGCGAACGGACTAGCGCCCAAGAGACCCAGTACTTC. The chain uses TRBV29-1 and TRBJ2-5, with 9 nucleotides matching TRBD2. Germline V lookup: CDR1 SQVTM, CDR2 ANQGSEA. With V trimmed by 7 bases and J by 1 base, 4 bases remained unmatched. The CDR3 consists of 13 residues.

This chain joins TRBV5-1 and TRBJ2-5, with 10 bases aligning to TRBD2. Germline V gives CDR1 SGHRS, CDR2 YFSETQ. V gave up 4 bases and J gave up 2 bases; unmatched junction bases: 8. The CDR3 is 16 amino acids. CDR3 loop: CASSPSLAGVQETQYF. The CDR3 DNA sequence: TGCGCCAGCAGCCCCTCCCTAGCGGGGGTTCAAGAGACCCAGTACTTC.

The chain links TRBV12-5 to TRBJ1-1; D not resolved. The CDR3 sequence is 13 residues long. Germline V gene lookup returns CDR1 LGHNT and CDR2 FRNRAP. Trimming cost V 6 bases and J 0 bases, with 8 bases left between them. In DNA form, the CDR3 reads TGTGCTAGTGGACGCGATCTGAACACTGAAGCTTTCTTT. This translates into CASGRDLNTEAFF.

The V gene is TRBV7-3, the J gene TRBJ1-1; 7 bases fit TRBD1. J gave up 4 bases and V 5 bases, and 7 bases lay outside the gene matches. Germline loops: CDR1 SGHTA, CDR2 FQGTGA. The CDR3 length is 14 residues. The CDR3 DNA reads as TGTGCCAGCAGCCGAGGCGACAGGGCCACTGAAGCTTTCTTT. Its protein product is CASSRGDRATEAFF.

V gene TRBV14 combines with J gene TRBJ1-6, with D unclear. CDR1 and CDR2 (germline): SGHDN, FVKESK. Trimming removed 4 bases from V and 0 bases from J, with 10 bases in between. The CDR3 totals 16 residues. CDR3 coding DNA: TGTGCCAGCAGCCGAGGAGGGAGCTCCTATAATTCACCCCTCCACTTT. Protein sequence: CASSRGGSSYNSPLHF.

The rearrangement links TRBV7-2 to TRBJ2-5; the match to TRBD2 covers 12 bases. With V trimmed by 6 bases and J by 6 bases, 8 bases remained unmatched. The CDR3 is made up of 15 amino acids. Germline CDR1 reads SGHTA; CDR2 reads FQGNSA. The CDR3 DNA is TGTGCCAGCAGTCCCCCTAGCGGGGGGGCAAAGACCCAGTACTTC. Protein product: CASSPPSGGAKTQYF.

The chain couples TRBV6-6 to TRBJ1-3, with D perhaps TRBD1 (5 bases). Germline V gene data show CDR1 as MNHNY and CDR2 as SVGAGI (reference sequence). The CDR3 sequence is 16 residues long. The V end lost 0 bases, the J end lost 13 bases, and 22 bases lay between the germline ends. The CDR3 spells CASSYSSRAHADKIYF. Here the CDR3 DNA reads TGTGCCAGCAGTTACTCCTCCAGGGCCCATGCCGACAAAATATATTTT.